The rows below give T cell receptor beta chains drawn from one sample of a study of CD8+ T cells in alopecia areata. Profiled with immunoSEQ multiplex PCR; TCRdb holds only in-frame clones, not every one. The repertoire holds tens of thousands of clones, with roughly 28% as singletons. Sequenced material: CD8+ T cells sorted from blood, taken at week 4, from a patient treated with tofacitinib. The source is a human donor with alopecia areata. Both conserved end residues are part of each CDR3. A D gene is named only where the DNA matches it firmly. Clone size is shown for a subset of rows, as once, few, many or a class of expanded clone.

v_call	clone_size	d_call	j_call	cdr3_aa	cdr3_nt
TRBV27	few	NA	TRBJ1-5	CATGAGQPQHF	TGTGCCACCGGGGCGGGTCAGCCCCAGCATTTT
TRBV7-3	few	NA	TRBJ1-2	CASRPTTRAGYTF	TGTGCCAGCAGACCCACGACGAGGGCTGGCTACACCTTC
TRBV11-2	NA	NA	TRBJ2-7	CASSLGGDYEQYF	TGTGCCAGCAGCTTAGGGGGGGACTACGAGCAGTACTTC
TRBV7-9	NA	NA	TRBJ1-1	CASSPAVTEAFF	TGTGCCAGCAGCCCCGCAGTCACTGAAGCTTTCTTT
TRBV29-1	NA	NA	TRBJ2-5	CSVEPLQGLEETQYF	TGCAGCGTTGAACCACTACAGGGTTTGGAGGAGACCCAGTACTTC
TRBV9	few	NA	TRBJ2-1	CASSGDTRWFEQFF	TGTGCCAGCAGCGGCGATACGCGGTGGTTTGAGCAGTTCTTC
TRBV29-1	NA	NA	TRBJ2-2	CSVDPSGGELFF	TGCAGCGTTGATCCGAGCGGCGGGGAGCTGTTTTTT
TRBV29-1	NA	NA	TRBJ2-2	CSVVIRGANTGELFF	TGCAGCGTTGTAATACGGGGCGCGAACACCGGGGAGCTGTTTTTT
TRBV29-1	few	NA	TRBJ2-1	CSVLGGEQFF	TGCAGCGTTCTCGGGGGTGAGCAGTTCTTC
TRBV30	NA	TRBD2	TRBJ2-2	CAWKTSGSTGELFF	TGTGCCTGGAAGACTAGCGGGAGCACCGGGGAGCTGTTTTTT
TRBV14	once	NA	TRBJ2-5	CASSPSKGASQETQYF	TGTGCCAGCAGCCCCTCAAAGGGAGCGAGTCAAGAGACCCAGTACTTC
TRBV12-5	few	NA	TRBJ2-2	CASRGINTGELFF	TGTGCTAGTAGAGGGATTAACACCGGGGAGCTGTTTTTT
TRBV29-1	few	NA	TRBJ2-5	CSVGDPLQETQYF	TGCAGCGTTGGGGACCCCCTCCAAGAGACCCAGTACTTC
TRBV29-1	NA	NA	TRBJ1-2	CSVDSGYTF	TGCAGCGTTGACAGTGGCTACACCTTC
TRBV7-7	NA	NA	TRBJ2-2	CASSLARSGELFF	TGTGCCAGCAGCTTAGCTAGATCCGGGGAGCTGTTTTTT
TRBV29-1	few	TRBD2	TRBJ2-2	CSVARGGPGELFF	TGCAGCGTTGCGAGGGGAGGGCCCGGGGAGCTGTTTTTT
TRBV19	NA	TRBD1	TRBJ1-2	CASSTTGGYTF	TGTGCCAGTAGTACGACAGGGGGCTACACCTTC
TRBV5-6	NA	NA	TRBJ2-5	CASSRDQQETQYF	TGTGCCAGCAGCCGGGACCAGCAGGAGACCCAGTACTTC
TRBV30	NA	TRBD2	TRBJ2-7	CAWSAGTSGYEQYF	TGTGCCTGGAGTGCTGGGACTAGCGGCTACGAGCAGTACTTC
TRBV4-1	NA	TRBD1	TRBJ2-7	CASSQGTGVSYEQYF	TGCGCCAGCAGCCAAGGGACAGGGGTATCCTACGAGCAGTACTTC
TRBV29-1	few	NA	TRBJ2-7	CSVEGTSYEQYF	TGCAGCGTTGAGGGGACATCCTACGAGCAGTACTTC
TRBV29-1	few	TRBD2	TRBJ2-1	CSASLAGDEQFF	TGCAGCGCATCACTAGCGGGCGATGAGCAGTTCTTC
TRBV27	NA	NA	TRBJ1-5	CASSPTSNQPQHF	TGTGCCAGCAGCCCAACGAGCAATCAGCCCCAGCATTTT